The following is a TCR beta chain sequence with its context. Its antigen remains unknown. The data originate from a study of cytomegalovirus exposure and HLA in healthy donors. Study observations and caveats: In a later analysis, parvovirus B19, influenza, CMV and Epstein-Barr virus appeared linked to several top co-occurrence clusters. Sequences of the TCR beta chain were said to predict the HLA-A and HLA-B alleles of most subjects accurately.

The study ran its PCR with 60 Vbeta and 13 Jbeta primers. Clones were read by immunoSEQ multiplex PCR, and TCRdb kept only the in-frame ones, dropping some. The sample has about 85,000 clones; roughly 80% are singletons. Per germline, CDR1 LGHNA and CDR2 YSLEER. There are 17 residues in the CDR3. J gave up 6 bases and V 2 bases, and 14 bases lay outside the gene matches. This TCR was recovered from a boy aged 5-17 years in good health and CMV-seronegative. The rearrangement links TRBV4-3 to TRBJ1-2; TRBD1 matches 8 bases. The specimen sequenced was PBMCs. This CDR3 is CASSQPPPGQVSDGYTF. CDR3 in DNA: TGCGCCAGCAGCCAACCCCCACCGGGACAGGTATCCGATGGCTACACCTTC.